This T cell receptor (beta chain) came from a study of blood T cell repertoires in COVID-19. For the study at large: Collection of acute and convalescent COVID-19 samples took place in the United States, Italy and Spain. From T cells, B-cell-depleted T cells, or PBMCs came the material, which was cDNA or gDNA.

Methods used by the authors: Reference gene primers were amplified, and this amplification served to estimate nucleated cell counts. Assay used: immunoSEQ multiplex PCR; TCRdb lists only in-frame clones, some missing. V, J and clone size reflect that table, while D and trimming were determined from the DNA. The sample shows roughly 63,000 clones, 89% of them seen only once. The CDR3 is 14 residues long. V was trimmed by 0 bases and J by 6 bases, leaving 9 bases between them. The germline V gene has CDR1 SGHAT and CDR2 FQDESV (reference sequence). The chain has TRBV11-1 and TRBJ2-1, with D perhaps TRBD2 (5 bases). This clonotype originated in a man in his fifties or sixties with active COVID-19. The sequenced sample consisted of peripheral blood. CDR3 bases: TGTGCCAGCAGCTTAGCGGCTAGCAGCAATGAGCAGTTCTTC. It encodes CASSLAASSNEQFF.